What follows are 4 T cell receptor beta chains derived from one specimen sequenced in a study of cytomegalovirus exposure and HLA in healthy donors (dated by TCRdb to 2017 to 2019). Library method: the immunoSEQ multiplex PCR assay. This is the immuneACCESS table as TCRdb keeps it, with only in-frame sequences that have V and J called. A part of the clones is gone; compared with another copy, unresolved V genes explain less than half, and the rest is unexplained. For this sample there are about 98,000 clones; around 88% appear just once. Of the sample, 3.9% falls within the top ten clones. Material for sequencing was PBMCs. Source of these receptors: a woman under 40 in good health and CMV-seronegative.

This rearrangement joins TRBV27 to TRBJ1-4, with TRBD1 matching over 7 bases. CDR1 is MNHEY, CDR2 SMNVEV, per germline (reference sequence). CDR3 length equals 15 residues. After removal of 1 base from V and 7 bases from J, the junction contained 6 bases not matched to a gene. The CDR3 DNA sequence: TGTGCCAGCAGTTTATTCCAGGGGGTAGGTGAAAAACTGTTTTTT. Its translation: CASSLFQGVGEKLFF.

The V and J genes are TRBV5-6 and TRBJ1-4; no clear D gene. Germline CDR1 is SGHDT and CDR2 is YYEEEE. The CDR3 is 13 amino acids. V was pared by 0 bases and J by 4 bases, with 4 bases between. Written as DNA, the CDR3 is TGTGCCAGCAGCTTGGAGCTTAATGAAAAACTGTTTTTT. Protein product: CASSLELNEKLFF.

V usage is TRBV5-6 and J usage is TRBJ1-3; D gene uncertain. The CDR3 covers 14 residues. Trimming shortened V by 0 bases and J by 6 bases, and 10 bases separated the two germline ends. Per germline, CDR1 SGHDT and CDR2 YYEEEE. In DNA, the CDR3 is TGTGCCAGCAGCTTGGCCACTCGTGAAAACACCATATATTTT. It specifies CASSLATRENTIYF.

The chain is built from TRBV6-1 and TRBJ2-3; the D gene is possibly TRBD1 (5 bases). V was shortened by 6 bases and J by 5 bases, with 9 bases between the two germline ends. The CDR3 spans 12 residues. Germline V gene lookup returns CDR1 MNHNS and CDR2 SASEGT. CDR3 residues: CASSLQGDTQYF. CDR3 nucleotide sequence: TGTGCCAGCAGCTTGCAGGGAGATACGCAGTATTTT.